This record covers a single T cell receptor beta chain. Its antigen is still unknown. Per-base qualities were not stored, and no clone one base away is much larger. CDR1 and CDR2, looked up from the germline V gene, are SGHNT and YENEEA. V has 5 bases trimmed and J has 9 bases trimmed; junction bases matching no gene number 11. Taken from cysteine to phenylalanine, the CDR3 has 14 residues. Just CDR3 DNA is preserved here, 42 bases in frame from base 1. Using the deep immunoSEQ assay, multiplex PCR amplified TCR CDR3 regions from genomic DNA. Extracted genomic DNA from each cell subset was distributed evenly across all wells of several immunoSEQ 96-well plates, and each plate was treated as a replicate. Each replicate PCR for unsorted PBMC received roughly 290 ng genomic DNA, equal to about 30,000 T cell genomes. Ten immunoSEQ deep assay plates were used to sequence the unsorted PBMC genomic DNA. The purified libraries were quantified using a Qubit 3.0 fluorometer, sized with a Bioanalyzer 2100, and then quantified again using the KAPA Library Quantification kit. Each immunoSEQ 96-well plate was sequenced on its own single-read 150-cycle Illumina NextSeq 550 flow cell. The published analysis was carried out like this. Because only junctional sequences without quality scores were contained in the immunoSEQ output, filtering matching that applied to full-length reads could not be performed. To assign V/J genes and CDR3, sequences were annotated using PyIR, a Python wrapper for IgBLAST v1.9, with IMGT germline references. Reads were filtered out if the reads had weak V/J assignments (E-value above 1e-6), no CDR3, stop codons, out-of-frame junctions, or ambiguous translated residues. A V3J clonotype was defined by an identical inferred V gene, J gene, and CDR3 amino acid sequence. Percentage overlap between repertoires was computed as shared unique clonotypes divided by the size of the smaller repertoire. Repertoire richness was assessed with RTK rarefaction, the Chao1 estimator, and Recon v2.1 estimates of unobserved clonotypes. TCRdb took this table from immuneACCESS and kept in-frame rearrangements with V and J called. Such tables lack part of the clones; where checked against another copy, unresolved V genes explain under half of the gap, and the rest is unexplained. The V and J calls and clone size come from that table; D and trimming were worked out from the DNA. The sample records some 490,000 clones, over 70% of which are singletons. The ten top clones hold about 13% of the sample.

Healthy HIV-negative adults with no recently reported acute infections or vaccinations were included as donors. Every donor was a Caucasian adult living in Nashville, Tennessee, USA. For unsorted samples, 75 million to 100 million PBMCs were counted and genomic DNA was extracted with the QIAamp DNA Blood Mini kit. Blood was obtained by leukapheresis, after which PBMCs were separated by Ficoll-Histopaque density gradient centrifugation and cryopreserved in liquid nitrogen vapor phase. This entry comes from a study of shared clonotypes between healthy human individuals (dated by TCRdb to 2018 to 2020). Background for the entire study: The cohort comprised a couple of women and a few men aged 18 to 49 years. To estimate repertoire size and how much clonotype sharing occurs between individuals, the study deeply sequenced the blood TCR repertoires of five healthy adults. To increase sequencing depth and limit assay-specific biases, different laboratories used diverse techniques to prepare libraries and sequence TCR repertoires. Per donor, leukapheresis produced somewhere between about 0.94 and 9.5 billion PBMCs. General conclusions and limits of the study: Based on pairwise subsampling, the degree of clonotype sharing among donors was expected to be affected by sequencing depth. Because the study included a small number of donors, the genetic and exposure-history diversity represented was limited. Only blood was sampled, and tissue TCR repertoires likely differ from those in blood.

Sequenced sample: PBMCs. The rearrangement combines TRBV11-3 with TRBJ2-5; 8 central bases correspond to TRBD1. The sequence was collected from a woman in her forties in good health. Some clones in this sample may be carry-over from other donors' samples. The DNA sequence reads TGTGCCAGCAGCGCCTTGACAGGGGAAGTTCCCCAGTACTTC. This sequence encodes CASSALTGEVPQYF.